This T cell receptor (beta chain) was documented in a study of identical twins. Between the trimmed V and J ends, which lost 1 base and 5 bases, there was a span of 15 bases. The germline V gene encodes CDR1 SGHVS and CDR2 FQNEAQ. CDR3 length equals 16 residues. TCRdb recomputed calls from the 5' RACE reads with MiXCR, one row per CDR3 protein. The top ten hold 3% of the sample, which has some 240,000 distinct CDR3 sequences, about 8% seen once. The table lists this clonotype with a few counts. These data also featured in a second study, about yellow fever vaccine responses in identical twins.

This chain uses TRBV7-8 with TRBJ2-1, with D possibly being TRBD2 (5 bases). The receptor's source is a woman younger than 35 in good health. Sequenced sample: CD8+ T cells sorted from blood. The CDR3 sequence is CASSLGSVLPNNEQFF. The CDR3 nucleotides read TGTGCCAGCAGCTTAGGTAGCGTTTTGCCGAACAATGAGCAGTTCTTC.